The 17 T cell receptor beta chains presented below share a single source sample, sequenced in a study of blood T cell repertoires in COVID-19. Produced via immunoSEQ multiplex PCR; TCRdb's table is partial and in-frame only. The table includes approximately 260,000 clones, about 88% detected once. Material: peripheral blood. The source of these receptors is a young man with active or convalescent COVID-19.

V gene TRBV7-9 combines with J gene TRBJ2-7; perhaps TRBD1 as D (6 bases). Trimming took off 3 bases at V and 2 bases at J, with 11 bases between the two ends. Germline CDR1 and CDR2: SEHNR and FQNEAQ (reference sequence). CDR3 length equals 14 residues. CDR3: CASSFSGQAYEQYF. CDR3 bases: TGTGCCAGCAGCTTCTCGGGACAAGCCTACGAGCAGTACTTC.

V gene TRBV7-6 combines with J gene TRBJ2-1, with D possibly TRBD2 on 5 matching bases. Germline loops: CDR1 SGHVS, CDR2 FNYEAQ. The CDR3 is 13 amino acids. V lost 4 bases and J 7 bases, leaving 11 bases between the germline ends. The CDR3 bases are TGTGCCAGCAGCTCCCGGGGAGAAAATGAGCAGTTCTTC. Protein product: CASSSRGENEQFF.

This chain joins TRBV29-1 and TRBJ1-2; D not certain. CDR3 length: 12 amino acids. Trimming removed 4 bases from V and 7 bases from J, with 13 bases in between. The germline V gene encodes CDR1 SQVTM and CDR2 ANQGSEA. The CDR3 reads CSVGYSPIGYTF. The CDR3 bases are TGCAGCGTTGGATACAGTCCGATTGGCTACACCTTC.

This clone has a single count. CDR3 sequence: CASSESGTNEKLFF. The CDR3 bases are TGTGCCAGCAGTGAATCAGGGACTAATGAAAAACTGTTTTTT. V gene TRBV2 combines with J gene TRBJ1-4, with D possibly TRBD1 on 5 matching bases. Germline CDR1 is SNHLY and CDR2 is FYNNEI. Trimming took 2 bases from V and 2 from J, leaving 6 bases between them. The CDR3 is made up of 14 amino acids.

The rearrangement joins TRBV28 to TRBJ2-7; 8 bases map to TRBD1. CDR3 length equals 15 residues. Trimming removed 5 bases from V and 0 bases from J; junction bases left unmatched: 6. Germline loops: CDR1 MDHEN, CDR2 SYDVKM. The CDR3 sequence: CASSAKGTGSYEQYF. In nucleotides, the CDR3 is TGTGCCAGCAGTGCGAAAGGGACAGGCTCCTACGAGCAGTACTTC.

The chain carries TRBV12-3 or TRBV12-4 and TRBJ2-3, with 7 nucleotides matching TRBD1. The CDR3 consists of 13 residues. After removal of 6 bases from V and 9 bases from J, the junction contained 9 bases not matched to a gene. The CDR3 nucleotides are TGTGCCAGCAGGGACCCGGGACAGATAACGCAGTATTTT. Residues: CASRDPGQITQYF.

This clone was seen more than once but under ten times. This chain uses TRBV7-2 with TRBJ1-5; no clear D. Germline assignment: CDR1 SGHTA and CDR2 FQGNSA. The CDR3 length is 15 residues. Between the trimmed V and J ends, which lost 5 bases and 6 bases, there was a span of 17 bases. CDR3 nucleotide sequence: TGTGCCAGCAGCCTAACGAGCGGGGAGGGTCAGCCCCAGCATTTT. Protein product: CASSLTSGEGQPQHF.

This clone appeared once. This chain connects TRBV30 to TRBJ2-1; 8 nucleotides match TRBD1. This CDR3 has 13 residues. J lost 7 bases, V lost 3 bases, and 5 bases had no gene match. From germline, CDR1 is GTSNPN and CDR2 SVGIG (reference sequence). The CDR3 is CAWSQGAKNEQFF. The CDR3 bases are TGTGCCTGGAGCCAGGGGGCAAAAAATGAGCAGTTCTTC.

The chain has TRBV13 and TRBJ1-6, with 8 bases that match TRBD1. The CDR3 runs to 15 residues. The V gene's germline CDR1 is PRHDT and CDR2 FYEKMQ (reference sequence). With 3 bases clipped from V and 10 bases from J, the junction kept 8 bases outside the gene matches. In DNA form, the CDR3 reads TGTGCCAGCAGCTTCTCCACAGGGGGTCAATCACCCCTCCACTTT. Encoded protein: CASSFSTGGQSPLHF.

The rearrangement uses TRBV6-5 and TRBJ2-7; D is unresolved. Germline V gene sequence: CDR1 MNHEY, CDR2 SVGAGI. The CDR3 is made up of 15 amino acids. Trimming took off 0 bases at V and 1 base at J, with 10 bases between the two ends. The DNA for the CDR3 is TGTGCCAGCAGTTACTCGACTGGGTTTTCCTACGAGCAGTACTTC. The encoded protein is CASSYSTGFSYEQYF.

The rearrangement joins TRBV30 to TRBJ1-4; D may be TRBD1 (6 bases). In germline, CDR1 is GTSNPN, CDR2 SVGIG (reference sequence). The V and J ends lost 1 base and 8 bases respectively, with 11 bases between them. There are 13 residues in the CDR3. CDR3 protein: CAWSARGREKLFF. Written as DNA, the CDR3 is TGTGCCTGGAGTGCCAGGGGTCGGGAAAAACTGTTTTTT. The full variable domain, completed using reference TRBV30 and TRBJ1-4, is SQTIHQWPATLVQPVGSPLSLECTVEGTSNPNLYWYRQAAGRGLQLLFYSVGIGQISSEVPQNLSASRPQDRQFILSSKKLLLSDSGFYLCAWSARGREKLFFGSGTQLSVL.

The CDR3 region is CASSLRGETQYF. CDR3 nucleotide sequence: TGTGCCAGTAGTCTCAGGGGAGAGACCCAGTACTTC. The chain links TRBV19 to TRBJ2-5, with D tentatively TRBD1 (6 bases). Germline values: CDR1 LNHDA, CDR2 SQIVND (reference sequence). This CDR3 spans 12 amino acids. The ends were cut back, 5 bases at V and 4 bases at J, with 8 bases in the middle.

The CDR3 sequence: CASSSPGQGVAGELFF. For the CDR3, the DNA is TGTGCCAGCAGTTCCCCTGGACAGGGAGTAGCCGGGGAGCTGTTTTTT. This chain connects TRBV27 to TRBJ2-2; 8 bases are shared with TRBD1. The ends lost 4 bases at V and 6 bases at J; junction bases unmatched: 10. The CDR3 extends over 16 amino acids. CDR1 is MNHEY and CDR2 is SMNVEV in the germline V gene (reference sequence).

The gene calls are TRBV6-6 and TRBJ2-7; D possibly corresponds to TRBD2 (6 bases). In germline, CDR1 is MNHNY, CDR2 SVGAGI (reference sequence). V lost 5 bases and J 2 bases, leaving 16 bases between the germline ends. CDR3 size: 15 residues. The chain's CDR3 is CASSTLGGTPYEQYF. As DNA, the CDR3 is TGTGCCAGCAGTACCCTAGGAGGGACCCCCTACGAGCAGTACTTC.

The gene calls are TRBV10-3 and TRBJ2-1; tentatively, D is TRBD1 (5 bases). The CDR3 runs 15 residues. The germline V gene has CDR1 ENHRY and CDR2 SYGVKD. V gave up 2 bases and J gave up 4 bases, with 12 bases separating them. CDR3 DNA sequence: TGTGCCATCAGTGAGGCCCTGACAGAATACAATGAGCAGTTCTTC. Translated, it gives CAISEALTEYNEQFF.

J is TRBJ2-7 and V is TRBV25-1; the D gene is possibly TRBD1 (5 bases). This CDR3 is built from 11 residues. Per the germline V gene, CDR1 is MGHDK and CDR2 is SYGVNS. The V gene lost 6 bases and the J gene lost 3 bases, with 6 bases spanning the gap. The chain's CDR3 is CASRQVYEQYF. CDR3 DNA: TGTGCCAGCAGACAGGTCTACGAGCAGTACTTC.

This clone was counted a single time. The chain links TRBV5-5 to TRBJ1-6; D gene unclear. This CDR3 spans 15 amino acids. Deletions cut 0 bases from V and 0 bases from J, with 4 bases between. Germline lookup yields CDR1 SGHKS and CDR2 YYEKEE (reference sequence). The CDR3 sequence: CASSLGSSYNSPLHF. CDR3 nucleotides: TGTGCCAGCAGCTTGGGTAGCTCCTATAATTCACCCCTCCACTTT.